This TCR beta chain was obtained from a study of human T cells and chemical hapten exposure. As for the study in general: Weekly diphenylcyclopropenone doses were given to patients' scalps across the approximately 23-week study.

TCRdb called the RACE reads again in MiXCR, with one record for every CDR3 protein. The sample gives 90,000 to 110,000 distinct CDR3 sequences, less than 35% of which show up once; around 2.8% is in the top ten. This clonotype was seen more than once but under ten times. Time point in this sample: patch test 3, about 24 weeks after DPC sensitization. The treatment denotes: therapeutic diphenylcyclopropenone sensitization with weekly scalp DPC. The TCR was taken from a middle-aged man with alopecia areata. Some clones in this sample may be carry-over from other donors' samples. The material was whole blood, obtained in connection with sensitization to the hapten diphenylcyclopropenone (DPC).

The CDR3 DNA reads as TGTGCCAGCAGTCTAAGCTCGGGACCAGGGACCCAGTACTTC. Amino acid sequence: CASSLSSGPGTQYF. This chain uses TRBV2 with TRBJ2-5; either TRBD1 or TRBD2 may supply D (5 bases each). V was shortened by 5 bases and J by 7 bases, with 17 bases between the two germline ends. The CDR3 covers 14 residues. Germline CDR1 and CDR2: SNHLY and FYNNEI. Filled out from reference TRBV2 and TRBJ2-5, the complete variable domain reads EPEVTQTPSHQVTQMGQEVILRCVPISNHLYFYWYRQILGQKVEFLVSFYNNEISEKSEIFDDQFSVERPDGSNFTLKIRSTKLEDSAMYFCASSLSSGPGTQYFGPGTRLLVL.